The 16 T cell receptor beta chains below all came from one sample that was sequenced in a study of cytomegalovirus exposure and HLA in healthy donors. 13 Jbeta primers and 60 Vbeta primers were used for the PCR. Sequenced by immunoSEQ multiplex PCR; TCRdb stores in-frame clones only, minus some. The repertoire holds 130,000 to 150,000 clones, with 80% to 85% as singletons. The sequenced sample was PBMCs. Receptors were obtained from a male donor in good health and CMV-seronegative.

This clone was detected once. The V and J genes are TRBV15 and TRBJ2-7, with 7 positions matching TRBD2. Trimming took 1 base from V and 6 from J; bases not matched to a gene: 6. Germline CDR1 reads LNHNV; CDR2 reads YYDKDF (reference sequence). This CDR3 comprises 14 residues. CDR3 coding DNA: TGTGCCACCAGCAGAGGCGGGGTAGCGGGCGAGCAGTACTTC. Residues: CATSRGGVAGEQYF.

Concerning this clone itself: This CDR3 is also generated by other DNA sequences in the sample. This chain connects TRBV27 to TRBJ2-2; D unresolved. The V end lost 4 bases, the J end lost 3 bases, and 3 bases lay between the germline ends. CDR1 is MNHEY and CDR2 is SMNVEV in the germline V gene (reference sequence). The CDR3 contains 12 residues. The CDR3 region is CASSSYTGELFF. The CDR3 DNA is TGTGCCAGCAGTTCATACACCGGGGAGCTGTTTTTT.

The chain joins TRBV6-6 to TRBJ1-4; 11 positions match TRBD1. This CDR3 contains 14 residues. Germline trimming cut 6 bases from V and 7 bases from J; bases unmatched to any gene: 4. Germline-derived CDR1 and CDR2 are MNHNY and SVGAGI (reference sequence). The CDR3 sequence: CASRKDRGLEKLFF. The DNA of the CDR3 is TGTGCCAGCAGAAAGGACAGGGGGCTTGAAAAACTGTTTTTT.

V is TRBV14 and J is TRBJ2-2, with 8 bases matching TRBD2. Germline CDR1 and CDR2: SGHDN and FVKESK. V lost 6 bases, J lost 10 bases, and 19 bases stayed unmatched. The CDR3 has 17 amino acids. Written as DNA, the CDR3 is TGTGCCAGCAGTCTCGGGGGGGACACCTATACACCGGAGGAGCTGTTTTTT. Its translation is CASSLGGDTYTPEELFF.

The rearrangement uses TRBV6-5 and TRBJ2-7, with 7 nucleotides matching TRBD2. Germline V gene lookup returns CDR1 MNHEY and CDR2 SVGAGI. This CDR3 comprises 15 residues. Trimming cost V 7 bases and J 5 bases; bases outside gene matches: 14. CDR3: CASTDPTSHSNEQYF. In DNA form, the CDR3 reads TGTGCCAGCACCGATCCGACTAGCCATTCGAACGAGCAGTACTTC.

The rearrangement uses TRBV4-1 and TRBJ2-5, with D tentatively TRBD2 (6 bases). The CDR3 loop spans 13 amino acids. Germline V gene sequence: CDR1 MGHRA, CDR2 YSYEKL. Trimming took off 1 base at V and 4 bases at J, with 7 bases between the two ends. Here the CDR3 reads CASSQVLAETQYF. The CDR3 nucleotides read TGCGCCAGCAGCCAAGTACTAGCAGAGACCCAGTACTTC.

CDR3 residues: CASSPEDRAKNIQYF. The CDR3 nucleotides read TGTGCCAGCAGTCCTGAGGATCGAGCCAAAAACATTCAGTACTTC. This chain links TRBV28 with TRBJ2-4; D is undetermined. V was shortened by 5 bases and J by 0 bases, with 11 bases between the two germline ends. This CDR3 has 15 amino acids. The V gene's germline CDR1 is MDHEN and CDR2 SYDVKM.

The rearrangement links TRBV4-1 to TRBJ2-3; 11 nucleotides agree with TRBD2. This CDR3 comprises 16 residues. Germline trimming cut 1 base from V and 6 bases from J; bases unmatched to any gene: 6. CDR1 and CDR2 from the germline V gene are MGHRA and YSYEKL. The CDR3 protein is CASSQARLAGGDTQYF. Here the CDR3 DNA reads TGCGCCAGCAGCCAAGCGAGATTAGCGGGGGGGGATACGCAGTATTTT.

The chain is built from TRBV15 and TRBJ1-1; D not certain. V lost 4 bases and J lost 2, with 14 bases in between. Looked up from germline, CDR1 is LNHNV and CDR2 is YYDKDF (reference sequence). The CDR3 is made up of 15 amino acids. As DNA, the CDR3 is TGTGCCACCAGCAACCCGAATGCGGGAAACACTGAAGCTTTCTTT. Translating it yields CATSNPNAGNTEAFF.

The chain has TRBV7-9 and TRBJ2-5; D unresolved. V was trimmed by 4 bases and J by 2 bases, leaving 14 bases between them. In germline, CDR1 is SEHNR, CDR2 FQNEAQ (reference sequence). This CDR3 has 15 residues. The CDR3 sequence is CASSSGYLEQETQYF. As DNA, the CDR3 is TGTGCCAGCAGCTCCGGTTATCTGGAGCAAGAGACCCAGTACTTC.

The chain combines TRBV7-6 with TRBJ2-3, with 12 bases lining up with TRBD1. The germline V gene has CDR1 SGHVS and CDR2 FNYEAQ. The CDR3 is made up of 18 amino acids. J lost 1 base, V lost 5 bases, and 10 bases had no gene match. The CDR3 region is CASSLHGTGGIGTDTQYF. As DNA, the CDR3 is TGTGCCAGCAGCCTCCACGGGACAGGGGGCATCGGCACAGATACGCAGTATTTT.

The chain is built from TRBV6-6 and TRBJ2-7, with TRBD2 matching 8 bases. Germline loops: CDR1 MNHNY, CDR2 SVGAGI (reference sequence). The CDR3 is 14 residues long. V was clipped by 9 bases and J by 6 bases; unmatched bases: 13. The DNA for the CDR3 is TGTGCCAGTAGAAGCGGGACTAGTTTCAGCGAGCAGTACTTC. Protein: CASRSGTSFSEQYF.

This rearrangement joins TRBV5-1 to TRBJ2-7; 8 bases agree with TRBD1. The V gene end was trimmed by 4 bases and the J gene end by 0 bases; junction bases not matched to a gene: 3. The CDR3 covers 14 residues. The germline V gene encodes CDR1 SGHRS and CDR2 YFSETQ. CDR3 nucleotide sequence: TGCGCCAGCAGCGGGGACAGGCGCTCCTACGAGCAGTACTTC. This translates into CASSGDRRSYEQYF.

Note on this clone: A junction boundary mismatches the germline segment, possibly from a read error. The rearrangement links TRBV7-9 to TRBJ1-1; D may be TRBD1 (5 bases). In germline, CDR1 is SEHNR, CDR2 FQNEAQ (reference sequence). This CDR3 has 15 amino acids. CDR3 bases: TGTTCCAGCAGCCCTACGGCGGGGGGAGGGACTGAAGCTTTCTTT. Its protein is CSSSPTAGGGTEAFF.

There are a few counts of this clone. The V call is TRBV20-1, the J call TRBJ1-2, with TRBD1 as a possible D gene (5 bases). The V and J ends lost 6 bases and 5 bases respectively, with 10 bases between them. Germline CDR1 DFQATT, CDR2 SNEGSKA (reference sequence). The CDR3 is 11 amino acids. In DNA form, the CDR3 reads TGCAGTGCCCCGACAGCGTATGGCTACACCTTC. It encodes CSAPTAYGYTF.

CDR3 protein: CSVAGGVVDTEAFF. DNA of the CDR3: TGCAGCGTGGCAGGGGGCGTTGTGGACACTGAAGCTTTCTTT. J is TRBJ1-1 and V is TRBV29-1; 8 nucleotides agree with TRBD1. V shed 6 bases and J 3 bases; nucleotides not matched to a gene: 9. Germline V CDR1 and CDR2: SQVTM, ANQGSEA. This CDR3 is built from 14 residues. Supplemented by reference TRBV29-1 and TRBJ1-1, the full variable domain reads SAVISQKPSRDICQRGTSLTIQCQVDSQVTMMFWYRQQPGQSLTLIATANQGSEATYESGFVIDKFPISRPNLTFSTLTVSNMSPEDSSIYLCSVAGGVVDTEAFFGQGTRLTVV.